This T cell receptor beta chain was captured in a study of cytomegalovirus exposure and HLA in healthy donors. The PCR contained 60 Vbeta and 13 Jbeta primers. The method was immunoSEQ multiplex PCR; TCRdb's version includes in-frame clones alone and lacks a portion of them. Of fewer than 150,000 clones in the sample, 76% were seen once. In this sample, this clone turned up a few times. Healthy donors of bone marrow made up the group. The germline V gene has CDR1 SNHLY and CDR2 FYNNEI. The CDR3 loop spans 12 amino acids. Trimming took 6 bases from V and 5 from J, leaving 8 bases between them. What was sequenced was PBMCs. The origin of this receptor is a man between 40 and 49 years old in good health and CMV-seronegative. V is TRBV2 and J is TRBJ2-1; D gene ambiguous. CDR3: CASRELNNEQFF. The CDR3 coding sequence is TGTGCCAGCAGGGAGCTCAACAATGAGCAGTTCTTC.